Here is one TCR beta chain with its context. There are a few counts of this clonotype. Its antigen remains unidentified. Base qualities are missing; no much larger clone stands one base away. This specimen belongs to a study of blood T cells in healthy people across ages (dated by TCRdb to between 2014 and 2017). At the level of the whole study: Template switching captured roughly one uniquely barcoded TCR beta cDNA molecule per two T cells in model experiments. To track age-related changes in TCR beta repertoire diversity, the study relied on deep sequencing normalized with unique cDNA molecular identifiers. The donors were divided into four age groups: young (average approximately 16 years), middle-aged (around 41), aged (under 70) and long-lived (82). To avoid experimental bias, donors of different ages were randomly spread across the sequencing lanes. Two additional independent replicas of 1 million unique cDNA reads from the same blood draw were analyzed for two donors (one aged 18 to 30 and one aged 80 or older). The investigation overall reported the following: Because profiling used bulk unsorted PBMCs, naive and antigen-experienced compartments could not be compared conclusively. Because donor CMV infection status was unknown, age-related changes in expanded clonotypes were potentially confounded. Compared with the aged group, the long-lived group had more naive CD4+ T cells, fewer expanded clones and increased TCR diversity, a pattern suggesting age selection. Observed TCR beta diversity per million T cells fell roughly linearly with age, and a significant reduction was already apparent by age roughly 40. Estimates of total diversity based on one million sequenced T cells were considered lower bounds and underestimates. The percentage of naive T cells measured by flow cytometry correlated strongly with observed TCR beta diversity.

From the germline V gene, CDR1 is SNHLY and CDR2 is FYNNEI. The germline ends are 8 bases apart after V is trimmed by 4 bases and J by 4 bases. The CDR3 covers 12 residues, taking in both the cysteine and the phenylalanine. The sequence is cut down to CDR3 DNA, 36 bases in frame from base 1. Systemically healthy Caucasian individuals from Russia, around 38 in total and aged roughly 6 to 95 years, were included as donors. Each donor gave 8 to 10 milliliters of peripheral blood, drawn into EDTA-treated Vacutainer tubes. Ficoll-Paque density-gradient centrifugation was used to isolate PBMCs, with at least 7 million per sample. Trizol reagent was used to extract total RNA from PBMCs, with at least 6 micrograms per sample. For every donor, an aliquot of PBMCs went through flow cytometry to measure the percentages of naive CD45RAhigh/CD27high T cells. The library was generated by 5' RACE. Sequencing was carried out with an Illumina HiSeq 2500. The second PCR ran for roughly 6 to 11 cycles and used a J-beta primer mix along with a sample-barcoded 5' primer. Each TCR beta cDNA molecule received a unique molecular identifier from a template-switch 5' adaptor carrying 12 random nucleotides. At least 2.5 million CDR3-containing paired-end reads were obtained from each sample. All of the RNA was converted into first-strand cDNA using the Mint cDNA synthesis kit, with a TRBC-specific oligonucleotide serving as the primer. Following uracil-DNA glycosylase treatment, all cDNA underwent a first 18-cycle PCR with the universal primers M1SS and BC2_uni_R. The authors processed their data as follows. Each sample was normalized by randomly selecting 1 million high-quality reads, each carrying a distinct molecular identifier. Reads sharing molecular identifiers were discarded rather than binned into consensus sequences. MiTCR, with a Q25 quality threshold and the strictest error-elimination algorithm, was used for CDR3 identification, clonotype clustering and error correction. A nonparametric unseen species model with Euler transformation was used to estimate a lower bound on total TCR beta diversity. Clones were called with MiXCR by TCRdb after fastp trimmed the public reads at Q25, and only in-frame beta chains were retained. Rows with one shared CDR3 protein collapse into an entry with the most common genes and DNA. The V and J calls come from TCRdb's annotation, not from the publication. The sample has about 760,000 distinct CDR3 sequences on record, approximately 60% of them singletons. The top ten constitute approximately 24% of the sample.

The chain employs TRBV2 and TRBJ2-7, with the identity of the D gene unclear. The sequence derives from a man aged 40-50 years in good health. The sequenced material came from blood. In nucleotides, the sequence is TGTGCCAGCAGTGTGATCCGATACGAGCAGTACTTC. This yields the protein CASSVIRYEQYF.